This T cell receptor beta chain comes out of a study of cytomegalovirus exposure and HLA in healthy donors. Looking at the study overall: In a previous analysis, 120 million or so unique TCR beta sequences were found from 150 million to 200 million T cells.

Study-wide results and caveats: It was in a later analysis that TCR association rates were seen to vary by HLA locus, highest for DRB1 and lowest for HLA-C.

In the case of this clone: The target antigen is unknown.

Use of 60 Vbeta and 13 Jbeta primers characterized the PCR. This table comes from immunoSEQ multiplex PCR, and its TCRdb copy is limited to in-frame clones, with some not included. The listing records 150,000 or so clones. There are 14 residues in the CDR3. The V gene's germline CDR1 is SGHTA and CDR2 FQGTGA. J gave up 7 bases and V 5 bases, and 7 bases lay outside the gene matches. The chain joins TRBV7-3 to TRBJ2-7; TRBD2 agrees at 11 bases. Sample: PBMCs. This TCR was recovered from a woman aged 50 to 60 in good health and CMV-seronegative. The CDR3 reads CASSISGRAGEQYF. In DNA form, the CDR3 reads TGTGCCAGCAGCATTAGCGGGAGGGCCGGAGAGCAGTACTTC.